A selection of T cell receptor beta chains follows, all from one sample in a study of cytotoxic CD8 clonotypes in ibrutinib-treated CLL. Using immunoSEQ multiplex PCR, the repertoire was profiled, and TCRdb retains in-frame clones only, with some absent. The table lists about 130,000 clones, about 80% of them singletons. This specimen consisted of PBMCs, obtained after 12 months of ibrutinib treatment. These receptors originate from a human donor with chronic lymphocytic leukemia. Both conserved end residues are part of each CDR3. A D gene is named only where the DNA matches it firmly. Part of the rows lack a size; the others show once, few, many or a class for expanded clones.

cdr3_aa cdr3_nt v_call clone_size d_call j_call
CASSQWGQGSYEQYF TGCGCCAGCAGCCAGTGGGGACAGGGATCCTACGAGCAGTACTTC TRBV4-3 . TRBD1 TRBJ2-7
CASSLYLASGRPVGTDTQYF TGTGCCAGCAGTTTATACCTTGCCAGCGGGAGACCGGTAGGCACAGATACGCAGTATTTT TRBV28 . TRBD2 TRBJ2-3
CASTGAGGNTGELFF TGTGCCAGCACCGGAGCGGGAGGTAACACCGGGGAGCTGTTTTTT TRBV2 . TRBD2 TRBJ2-2
CASSLWGSTYEQYF TGTGCCAGCAGTTTATGGGGTAGCACCTACGAGCAGTACTTC TRBV28 . . TRBJ2-7
CASSVAFDSYEQYF TGTGCCAGCAGCGTAGCCTTCGACTCCTACGAGCAGTACTTC TRBV7-6 . . TRBJ2-7
CSATDNNEQFF TGCAGTGCTACGGACAACAATGAGCAGTTCTTC TRBV20-1 . . TRBJ2-1
CASIGGWTEAFF TGTGCCAGCATAGGGGGGTGGACTGAAGCTTTCTTT TRBV6-6 few . TRBJ1-1
CASSFKGREDPNEQFF TGCGCCAGCAGCTTTAAAGGGCGGGAAGACCCCAATGAGCAGTTCTTC TRBV5-1 . . TRBJ2-1
CASRRTQQGGEGYTF TGTGCCAGCAGGCGCACTCAACAGGGGGGAGAAGGCTACACCTTC TRBV6-5 . TRBD1 TRBJ1-2
CASSIREDQPQYF TGTGCCAGTAGTATCAGGGAAGATCAGCCCCAGTATTTT TRBV19 . . TRBJ2-3
CASSRGQDGNIQYF TGTGCCAGCAGCCGCGGACAGGATGGAAACATTCAGTACTTC TRBV5-6 . TRBD1 TRBJ2-4
CASSQVPGGNTEAFF TGCGCCAGCAGCCAAGTACCAGGTGGGAACACTGAAGCTTTCTTT TRBV4-3 . . TRBJ1-1
CASSEGGISYEQYF TGTGCCAGCAGTGAAGGCGGAATCTCCTACGAGCAGTACTTC TRBV6-1 . . TRBJ2-7
CASSLPGTGLVEQYF TGTGCCAGCAGCTTACCAGGGACAGGTCTTGTCGAGCAGTACTTC TRBV11-2 . TRBD1 TRBJ2-7
CASSQGAFQGGSEAFF TGCGCCAGCAGCCAAGGAGCTTTTCAGGGGGGCTCTGAAGCTTTCTTT TRBV4-3 . TRBD1 TRBJ1-1
CASSPLTEGTQYF TGTGCCAGCAGCCCCTTGACCGAGGGGACCCAGTACTTC TRBV9 once . TRBJ2-5
CASGLVLGGQRIPGELFF TGTGCTAGTGGTTTGGTACTGGGGGGGCAGCGGATCCCCGGGGAGCTGTTTTTT TRBV12-5 . . TRBJ2-2
CASSLKAGGASGQYF TGTGCCAGCAGTCTAAAAGCGGGAGGGGCTTCGGGGCAGTACTTC TRBV27 few TRBD2 TRBJ2-7
CASGTGRADTQYF TGTGCCAGCGGGACAGGGCGAGCAGATACGCAGTATTTT TRBV11-2 few TRBD1 TRBJ2-3
CASSQVHPPETQYF TGCGCCAGCAGCCAAGTACACCCGCCTGAGACCCAGTACTTC TRBV4-3 . . TRBJ2-5
CASSVGLAGYEQYF TGTGCCAGCAGCGTGGGACTAGCGGGCTACGAGCAGTACTTC TRBV9 . TRBD2 TRBJ2-7
CASSKNSDNQPQHF TGTGCCAGCAGCAAGAATTCGGACAATCAGCCCCAGCATTTT TRBV21-1 . . TRBJ1-5
CASSKVGGGDEQFF TGTGCTAGCAGCAAAGTGGGCGGGGGCGATGAGCAGTTCTTC TRBV7-7 . . TRBJ2-1
CASSLSWYEQYF TGTGCCAGCAGCTTATCATGGTACGAGCAGTACTTC TRBV7-9 . . TRBJ2-7
CASVWSLKGGEQFF TGTGCCAGCGTGTGGTCGTTGAAGGGTGGTGAGCAGTTCTTC TRBV6-1 . . TRBJ2-1
CASSEIYISTDTQYF TGTGCCAGCAGTGAAATATATATTAGCACAGATACGCAGTATTTT TRBV2 . . TRBJ2-3